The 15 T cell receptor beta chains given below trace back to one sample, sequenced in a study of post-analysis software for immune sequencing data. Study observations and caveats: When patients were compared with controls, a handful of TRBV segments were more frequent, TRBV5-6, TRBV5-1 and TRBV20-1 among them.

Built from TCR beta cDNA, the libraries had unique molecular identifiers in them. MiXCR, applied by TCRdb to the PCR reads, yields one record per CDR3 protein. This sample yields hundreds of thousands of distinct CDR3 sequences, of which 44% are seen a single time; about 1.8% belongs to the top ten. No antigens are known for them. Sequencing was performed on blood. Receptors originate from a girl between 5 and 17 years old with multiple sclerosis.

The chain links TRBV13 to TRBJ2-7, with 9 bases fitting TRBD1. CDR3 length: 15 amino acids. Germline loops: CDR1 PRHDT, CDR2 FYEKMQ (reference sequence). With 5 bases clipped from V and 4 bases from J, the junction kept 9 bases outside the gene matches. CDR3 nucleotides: TGTGCCAGCAGCCCCGGTGGGACAGGGTTGTACGAGCAGTACTTC. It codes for CASSPGGTGLYEQYF.

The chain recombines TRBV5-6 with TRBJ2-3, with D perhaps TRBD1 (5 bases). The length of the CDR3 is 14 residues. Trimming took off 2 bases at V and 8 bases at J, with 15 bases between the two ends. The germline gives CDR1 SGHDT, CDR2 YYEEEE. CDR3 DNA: TGTGCCAGCAGCTTTACGGACACTCCCGGTACGCAGTATTTT. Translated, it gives CASSFTDTPGTQYF. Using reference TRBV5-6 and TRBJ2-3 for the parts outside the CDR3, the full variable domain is DAGVTQSPTHLIKTRGQQVTLRCSPKSGHDTVSWYQQALGQGPQFIFQYYEEEERQRGNFPDRFSGHQFPNYSSELNVNALLLGDSALYLCASSFTDTPGTQYFGPGTRLTVL.

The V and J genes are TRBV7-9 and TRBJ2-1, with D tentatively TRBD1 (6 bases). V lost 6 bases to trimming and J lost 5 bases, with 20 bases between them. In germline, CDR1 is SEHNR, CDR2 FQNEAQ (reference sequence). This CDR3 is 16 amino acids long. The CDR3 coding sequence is TGTGCCAGCAGGCCCCAAGGGGGAGAATATCACAATGAGCAGTTCTTC. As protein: CASRPQGGEYHNEQFF.

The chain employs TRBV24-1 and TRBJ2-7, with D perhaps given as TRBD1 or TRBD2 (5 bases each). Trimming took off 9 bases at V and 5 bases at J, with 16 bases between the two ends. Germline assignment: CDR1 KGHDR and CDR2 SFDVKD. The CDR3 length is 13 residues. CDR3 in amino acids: CATGDGVIHEQYF. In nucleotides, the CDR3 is TGTGCCACCGGGGACGGAGTGATCCACGAGCAGTACTTC.

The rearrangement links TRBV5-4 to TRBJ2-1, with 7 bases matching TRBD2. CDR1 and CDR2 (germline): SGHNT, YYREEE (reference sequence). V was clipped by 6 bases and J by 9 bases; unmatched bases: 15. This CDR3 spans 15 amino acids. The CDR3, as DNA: TGTGCCAGCACCGAGGGAGGGCGCACGGGAAGTGAGCAGTTCTTC. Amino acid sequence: CASTEGGRTGSEQFF.

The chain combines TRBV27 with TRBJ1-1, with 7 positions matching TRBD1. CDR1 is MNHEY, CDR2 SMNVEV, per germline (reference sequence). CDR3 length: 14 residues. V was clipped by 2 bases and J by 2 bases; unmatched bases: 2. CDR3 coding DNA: TGTGCCAGCAGTTTACGGGACAGCAACACTGAAGCTTTCTTT. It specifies CASSLRDSNTEAFF.

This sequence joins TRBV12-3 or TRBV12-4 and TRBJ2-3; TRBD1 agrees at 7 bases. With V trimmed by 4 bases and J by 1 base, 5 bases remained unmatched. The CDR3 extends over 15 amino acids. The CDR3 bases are TGTGCCAGCAGTTGTACAGGGGAAGGCACAGATACGCAGTATTTT. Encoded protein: CASSCTGEGTDTQYF.

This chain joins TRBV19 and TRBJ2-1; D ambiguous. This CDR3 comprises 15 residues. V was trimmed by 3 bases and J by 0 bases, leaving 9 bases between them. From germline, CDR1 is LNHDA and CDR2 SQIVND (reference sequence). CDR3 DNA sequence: TGTGCCAGTAGTATGTGGGAAAGCTCCTACAATGAGCAGTTCTTC. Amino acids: CASSMWESSYNEQFF.

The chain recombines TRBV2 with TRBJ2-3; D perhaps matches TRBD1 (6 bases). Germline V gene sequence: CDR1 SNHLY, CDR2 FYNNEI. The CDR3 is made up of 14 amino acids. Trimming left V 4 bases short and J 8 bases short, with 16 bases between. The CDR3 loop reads CASSATGQRGTQYF. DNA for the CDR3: TGTGCCAGCAGTGCTACAGGGCAACGCGGTACGCAGTATTTT.

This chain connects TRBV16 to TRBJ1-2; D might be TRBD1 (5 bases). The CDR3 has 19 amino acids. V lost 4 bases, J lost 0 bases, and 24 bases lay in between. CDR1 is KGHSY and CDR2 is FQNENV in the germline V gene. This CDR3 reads CASSPYGDPLISANYGYTF. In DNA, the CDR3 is TGTGCCAGCAGCCCTTACGGGGACCCTCTAATCTCAGCTAACTATGGCTACACCTTC. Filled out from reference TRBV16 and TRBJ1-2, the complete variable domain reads GEEVAQTPKHLVRGEGQKAKLYCAPIKGHSYVFWYQQVLKNEFKFLISFQNENVFDETGMPKERFSAKCLPNSPCSLEIQATKLEDSAVYFCASSPYGDPLISANYGYTFGSGTRLTVV.

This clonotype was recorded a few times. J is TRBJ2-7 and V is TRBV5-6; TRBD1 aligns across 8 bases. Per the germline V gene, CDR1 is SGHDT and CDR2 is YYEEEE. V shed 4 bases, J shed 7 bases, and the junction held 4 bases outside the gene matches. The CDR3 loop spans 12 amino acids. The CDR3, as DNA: TGTGCCAGCAGCCCGACAGGGGCAGAGCAGTACTTC. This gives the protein CASSPTGAEQYF.

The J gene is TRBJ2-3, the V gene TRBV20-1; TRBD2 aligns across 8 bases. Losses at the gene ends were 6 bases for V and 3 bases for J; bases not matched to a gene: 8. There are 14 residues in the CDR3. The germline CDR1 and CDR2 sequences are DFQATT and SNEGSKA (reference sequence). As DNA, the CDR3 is TGCAGTGCCCTCCGGGGGGGACGGACAGATACGCAGTATTTT. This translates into CSALRGGRTDTQYF.

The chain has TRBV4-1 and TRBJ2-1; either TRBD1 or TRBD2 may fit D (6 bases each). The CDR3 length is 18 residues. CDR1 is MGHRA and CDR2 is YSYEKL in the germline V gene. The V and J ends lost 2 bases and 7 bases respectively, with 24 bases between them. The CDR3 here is CASSQPRLAVGGRNEQFF. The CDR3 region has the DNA TGCGCCAGCAGCCAACCAAGATTAGCCGTGGGGGGCAGGAATGAGCAGTTCTTC.

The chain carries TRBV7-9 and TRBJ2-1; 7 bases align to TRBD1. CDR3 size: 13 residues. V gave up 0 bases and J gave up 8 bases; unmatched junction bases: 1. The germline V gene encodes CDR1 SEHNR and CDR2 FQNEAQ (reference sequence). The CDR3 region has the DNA TGTGCCAGCAGCTTAGCGGGACAGCATGAGCAGTTCTTC. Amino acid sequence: CASSLAGQHEQFF.

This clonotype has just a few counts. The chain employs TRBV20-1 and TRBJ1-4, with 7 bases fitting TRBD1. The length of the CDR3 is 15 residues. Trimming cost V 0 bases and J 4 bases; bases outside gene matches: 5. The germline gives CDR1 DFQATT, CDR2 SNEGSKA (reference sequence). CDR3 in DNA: TGCAGTGCTAGAGATCCCGGGACAGTTAATGAAAAACTGTTTTTT. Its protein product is CSARDPGTVNEKLFF.